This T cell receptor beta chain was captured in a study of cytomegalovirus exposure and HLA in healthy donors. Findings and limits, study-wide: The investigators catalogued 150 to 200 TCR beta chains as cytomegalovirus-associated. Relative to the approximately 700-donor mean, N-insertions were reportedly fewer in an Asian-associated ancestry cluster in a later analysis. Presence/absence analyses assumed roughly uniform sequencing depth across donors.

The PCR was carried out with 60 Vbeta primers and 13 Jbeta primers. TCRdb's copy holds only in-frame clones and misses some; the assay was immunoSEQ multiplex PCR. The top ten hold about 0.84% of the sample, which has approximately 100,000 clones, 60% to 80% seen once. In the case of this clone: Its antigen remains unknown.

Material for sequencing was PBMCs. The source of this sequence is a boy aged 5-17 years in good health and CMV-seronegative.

CDR3 protein: CASSSRESGNTIYF. CDR3 DNA sequence: TGTGCCAGCAGCTCAAGGGAGTCTGGAAACACCATATATTTT. The gene calls are TRBV11-2 and TRBJ1-3; D gene uncertain. V lost 4 bases and J 1 base, leaving 8 bases between the germline ends. CDR1 is SGHAT, CDR2 FQNNGV, per germline. This CDR3 contains 14 residues.